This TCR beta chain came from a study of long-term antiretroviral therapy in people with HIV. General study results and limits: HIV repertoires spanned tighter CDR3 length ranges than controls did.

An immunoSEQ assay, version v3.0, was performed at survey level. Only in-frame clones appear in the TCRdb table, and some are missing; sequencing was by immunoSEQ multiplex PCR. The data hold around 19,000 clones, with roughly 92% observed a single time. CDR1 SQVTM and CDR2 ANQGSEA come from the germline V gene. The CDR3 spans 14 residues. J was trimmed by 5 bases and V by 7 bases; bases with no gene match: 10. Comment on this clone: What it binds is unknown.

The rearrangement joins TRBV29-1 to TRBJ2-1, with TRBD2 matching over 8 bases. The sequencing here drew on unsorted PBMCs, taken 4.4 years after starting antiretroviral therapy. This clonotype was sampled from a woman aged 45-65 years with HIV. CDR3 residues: CSGGLRGGNNEQFF. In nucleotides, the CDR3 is TGCAGCGGTGGTCTCCGCGGGGGGAACAATGAGCAGTTCTTC.